This section outlines one T cell receptor (beta chain) sequence together with its context. This entry is derived from a study of blood T cell repertoires in COVID-19. Original handling: Amplifying reference gene primers gave estimates of nucleated cell counts. Libraries were prepared by immunoSEQ multiplex PCR; TCRdb keeps only in-frame clonotypes and omits some of them. V and J calls and clone size come straight from that table; D and trimming were deduced from the DNA. This sample carries some 270,000 clones, approximately 81% of them seen once, and the ten largest clones take roughly 6.7%. The CDR3 spans 18 residues. V gave up 5 bases and J gave up 0 bases, with 20 bases separating them. Germline V lookup: CDR1 SGHTS, CDR2 YDEGEE. The age range of participants was about 18 to 95 years, with residence in more than 20 US areas. Within the 2 weeks before study entry, each person in the exposed group met a COVID-19 case.

The sequenced sample consisted of PBMCs or T cells enriched from blood (not recorded which). The chain combines TRBV5-8 with TRBJ2-2; D possibly corresponds to TRBD1 (5 bases). This clonotype was obtained from a woman in her 50s who had been exposed to COVID-19. The CDR3 DNA reads as TGTGCCAGCAGTAACGTGGGGCAGTTAATAGCGAACACCGGGGAGCTGTTTTTT. It translates to CASSNVGQLIANTGELFF.